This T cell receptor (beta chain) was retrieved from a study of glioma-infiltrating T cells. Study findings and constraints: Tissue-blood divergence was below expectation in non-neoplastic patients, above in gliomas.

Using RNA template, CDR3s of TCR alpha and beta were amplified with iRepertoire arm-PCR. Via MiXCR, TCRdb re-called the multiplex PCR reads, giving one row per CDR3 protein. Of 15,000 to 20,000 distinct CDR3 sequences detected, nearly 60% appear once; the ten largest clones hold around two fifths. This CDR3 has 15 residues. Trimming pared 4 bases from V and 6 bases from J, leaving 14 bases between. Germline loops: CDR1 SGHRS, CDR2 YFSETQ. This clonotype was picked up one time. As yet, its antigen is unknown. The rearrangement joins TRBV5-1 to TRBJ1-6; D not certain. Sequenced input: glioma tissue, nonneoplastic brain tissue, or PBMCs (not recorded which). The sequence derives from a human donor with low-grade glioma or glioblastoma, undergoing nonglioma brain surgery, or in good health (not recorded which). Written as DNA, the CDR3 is TGCGCCAGCAGCCCGACCACGGGGTCTAATTCACCCCTCCACTTT. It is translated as CASSPTTGSNSPLHF.